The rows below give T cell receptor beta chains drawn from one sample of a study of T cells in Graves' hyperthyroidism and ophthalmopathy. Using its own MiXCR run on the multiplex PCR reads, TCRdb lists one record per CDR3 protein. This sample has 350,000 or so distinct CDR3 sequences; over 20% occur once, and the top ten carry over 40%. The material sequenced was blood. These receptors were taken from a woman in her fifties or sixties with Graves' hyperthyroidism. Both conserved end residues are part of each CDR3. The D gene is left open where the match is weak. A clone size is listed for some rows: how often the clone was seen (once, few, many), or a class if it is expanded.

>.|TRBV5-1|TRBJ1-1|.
CASSLGRGREVNTEAFF
TGCGCCAGCAGCTTGGGGCGGGGGCGCGAGGTGAACACTGAAGCTTTCTTT
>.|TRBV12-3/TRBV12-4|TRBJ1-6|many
CASSFWELEGSNSPLHF
TGTGCCAGCAGTTTCTGGGAACTTGAGGGCAGCAATTCACCCCTCCACTTT
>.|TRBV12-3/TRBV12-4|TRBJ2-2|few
CASSALGGKAGELFF
TGTGCCAGCAGTGCCCTGGGTGGGAAGGCCGGGGAGCTGTTTTTT
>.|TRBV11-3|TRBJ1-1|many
CASSLGPGVNTEAFF
TGTGCCAGCAGCTTAGGACCTGGGGTGAACACTGAAGCTTTCTTT
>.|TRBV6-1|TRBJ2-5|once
CASRTLGAGETQYF
TGTGCCAGCAGAACACTCGGGGCAGGAGAGACCCAGTACTTC
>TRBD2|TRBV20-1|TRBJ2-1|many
CSARSLQSGVHYNEQFF
TGCAGTGCTAGATCTCTACAAAGCGGGGTTCACTACAATGAGCAGTTCTTC
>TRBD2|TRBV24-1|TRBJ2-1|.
CATSDLTRNGTSGNNEQFF
TGTGCCACCAGTGATTTGACCAGGAACGGGACTAGCGGGAACAATGAGCAGTTCTTC
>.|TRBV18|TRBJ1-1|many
CASSPDTNTEAFF
TGTGCCAGCTCACCGGACACGAACACTGAAGCTTTCTTT
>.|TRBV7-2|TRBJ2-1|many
CASSLRGTEQFF
TGTGCCAGCAGCTTACGCGGGACTGAGCAGTTCTTC
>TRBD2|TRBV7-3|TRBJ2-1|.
CASSLSAGGNEQLF
TGTGCCAGCAGCTTATCGGCCGGGGGGAATGAGCAGCTCTTC
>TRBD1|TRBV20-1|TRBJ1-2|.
CSASGTGGFNYGYTF
TGCAGTGCCAGTGGGACAGGGGGTTTTAACTATGGCTACACCTTC
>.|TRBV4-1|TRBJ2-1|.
CASSQGQGTTLAVEQFF
TGCGCCAGCAGCCAAGGACAGGGGACTACCTTGGCCGTTGAGCAGTTCTTC
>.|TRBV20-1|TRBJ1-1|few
CSARDPGGGNTEAFF
TGCAGTGCTAGAGATCCCGGGGGGGGGAACACTGAAGCTTTCTTT
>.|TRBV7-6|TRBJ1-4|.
CASSSRALGGEKLFF
TGTGCCAGCAGCTCCCGGGCCCTGGGGGGGGAAAAACTGTTTTTT
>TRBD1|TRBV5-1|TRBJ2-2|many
CASSSETGSGELFF
TGCGCCAGCAGCTCGGAGACAGGGTCCGGGGAGCTGTTTTTT
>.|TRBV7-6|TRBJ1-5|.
CASSLVTRGQPQHF
TGTGCCAGCAGCTTAGTAACCCGAGGTCAGCCCCAGCATTTT
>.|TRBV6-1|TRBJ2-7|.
CASWKDRDYEQYF
TGTGCCAGCTGGAAGGACAGAGACTACGAGCAGTACTTC
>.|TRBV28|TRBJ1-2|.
CASLTRRDSYGYTF
TGTGCCAGCCTGACCCGCCGAGATAGCTATGGCTACACCTTC
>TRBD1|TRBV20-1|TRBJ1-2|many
CSARVRDRQRTYYGYTF
TGCAGTGCTAGAGTCCGGGACAGGCAACGGACGTACTATGGCTACACCTTC
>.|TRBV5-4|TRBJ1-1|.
CASSLEYRANTEAFF
TGTGCCAGCAGCTTGGAATACAGGGCCAACACTGAAGCTTTCTTT
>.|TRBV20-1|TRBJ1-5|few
CSARGASNQPQHF
TGCAGTGCTAGAGGGGCGAGCAATCAGCCCCAGCATTTT
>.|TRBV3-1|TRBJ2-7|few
CASSQDGVSYEQYF
TGTGCCAGCAGCCAAGACGGGGTTTCCTACGAGCAGTACTTC
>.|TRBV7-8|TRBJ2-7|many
CASSLASTRDVSSYEQYF
TGTGCCAGCAGCTTAGCCTCCACCCGGGACGTGAGCTCCTACGAGCAGTACTTC
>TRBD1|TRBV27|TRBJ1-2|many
CASSRQQGNYGYTF
TGTGCCAGCAGTCGACAACAGGGGAACTATGGCTACACCTTC
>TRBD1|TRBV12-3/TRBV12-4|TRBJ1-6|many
CASSAPGQENSPLHF
TGTGCCAGCAGTGCGCCGGGACAGGAAAATTCACCCCTCCACTTT
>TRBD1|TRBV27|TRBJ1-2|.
CASSPPQTGTQIYGYTF
TGTGCCAGCAGTCCTCCCCAGACAGGGACCCAGATCTATGGCTACACCTTC
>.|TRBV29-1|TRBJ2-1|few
CSVEGREASYNEQFF
TGCAGCGTTGAAGGTAGGGAGGCGTCCTACAATGAGCAGTTCTTC
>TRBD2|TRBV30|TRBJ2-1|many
CAWSSGLAGSEFF
TGTGCCTGGAGTTCAGGACTAGCGGGGAGCGAGTTCTTC
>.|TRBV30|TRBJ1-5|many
CAWSVRGARQPQHF
TGTGCCTGGAGTGTACGGGGGGCACGGCAGCCCCAGCATTTT
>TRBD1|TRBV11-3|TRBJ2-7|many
CASSLDSTGAYEQYF
TGTGCCAGCAGCTTAGATTCGACAGGGGCCTACGAGCAGTACTTC
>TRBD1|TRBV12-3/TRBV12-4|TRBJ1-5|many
CASSFSQGASGPQHF
TGTGCCAGCAGTTTTTCCCAGGGGGCCTCAGGGCCCCAGCATTTT
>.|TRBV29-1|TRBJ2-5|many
CSVAGRKRETQYF
TGCAGCGTTGCGGGCCGGAAAAGGGAGACCCAGTACTTC
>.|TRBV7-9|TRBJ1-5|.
CASSARGSNQPQHF
TGTGCCAGCAGCGCCCGGGGTAGCAATCAGCCCCAGCATTTT
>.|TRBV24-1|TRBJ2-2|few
CTTSDTSPGTGELFF
TGTACCACCAGTGATACGTCCCCGGGCACCGGGGAGCTGTTTTTT
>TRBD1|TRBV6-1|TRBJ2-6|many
CASSSRGRISGANVLTF
TGTGCCAGCAGTTCCAGGGGGCGCATATCTGGGGCCAACGTCCTGACTTTC
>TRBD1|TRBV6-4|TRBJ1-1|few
CASSKTGGAVTEAFF
TGTGCCAGCAGCAAAACAGGGGGCGCGGTCACTGAAGCTTTCTTT
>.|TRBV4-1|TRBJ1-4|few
CASSHEKQSTNEKLFF
TGCGCCAGCAGCCATGAAAAACAGTCAACTAATGAAAAACTGTTTTTT
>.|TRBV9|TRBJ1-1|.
CASSYRAADTEAFF
TGTGCCAGCAGTTACAGGGCCGCAGACACTGAAGCTTTCTTT
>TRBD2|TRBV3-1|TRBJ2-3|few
CASSPLAGGPSRGADTQYF
TGTGCCAGCAGCCCGTTAGCGGGAGGGCCCAGTAGAGGGGCAGATACGCAGTATTTT
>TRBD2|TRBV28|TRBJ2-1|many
CASSSGTSGGNEQFF
TGTGCCAGCAGTTCCGGGACTAGCGGGGGGAATGAGCAGTTCTTC
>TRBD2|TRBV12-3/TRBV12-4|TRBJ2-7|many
CASIGTSGRINEQYF
TGTGCCAGCATCGGGACTAGCGGGAGAATCAACGAGCAGTACTTC
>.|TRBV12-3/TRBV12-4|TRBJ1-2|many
CASSYLDYGYTF
TGTGCCAGCAGTTACCTTGACTATGGCTACACCTTC
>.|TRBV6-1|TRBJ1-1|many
CASSVTSNTEAFF
TGTGCCAGCAGTGTCACATCAAACACTGAAGCTTTCTTT
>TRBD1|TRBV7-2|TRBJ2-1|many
CASSYAGTGIYNEQFF
TGTGCCAGCAGCTATGCCGGGACAGGAATCTACAATGAGCAGTTCTTC
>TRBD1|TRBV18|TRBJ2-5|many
CASSPRQGGELETQYF
TGTGCCAGCTCACCACGACAGGGGGGGGAATTGGAGACCCAGTACTTC
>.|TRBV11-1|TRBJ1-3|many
CASSLAHGATGNTIYF
TGTGCCAGCAGCTTAGCGCACGGGGCGACTGGAAACACCATATATTTT
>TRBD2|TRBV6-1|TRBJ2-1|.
CASEGLAGGQFF
TGTGCCAGTGAGGGGCTAGCGGGGGGTCAGTTCTTC
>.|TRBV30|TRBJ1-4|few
CAWSRAGTNEKLFF
TGTGCCTGGAGTCGGGCAGGGACTAATGAAAAACTGTTTTTT
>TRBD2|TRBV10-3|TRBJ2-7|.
CAVSGGREDEQYF
TGTGCCGTCTCTGGCGGGAGGGAGGACGAGCAGTACTTC
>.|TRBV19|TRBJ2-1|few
CASTPDGQPYNEQFF
TGTGCCAGTACCCCAGACGGACAGCCCTACAATGAGCAGTTCTTC
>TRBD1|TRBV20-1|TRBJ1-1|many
CSAKTGDTEAFF
TGCAGTGCTAAAACAGGGGACACTGAAGCTTTCTTT
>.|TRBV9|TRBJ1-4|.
CASSVDGEPNEKLFF
TGTGCCAGCAGCGTAGATGGGGAGCCCAATGAAAAACTGTTTTTT